This T cell receptor (beta chain) was retrieved from a study of shared clonotypes between healthy human individuals. Naive CD8 cells, CD45RO-negative and positively selected for CCR7, excluded terminally differentiated effector memory CD45RA+ cells. The CDR3 covers 15 residues. The V end lost 7 bases, the J end lost 3 bases, and 19 bases lay between the germline ends. Germline loops: CDR1 MNHNS, CDR2 SASEGT. The table came from immunoSEQ multiplex PCR; TCRdb's copy has only in-frame clones and leaves some out. The data hold around 2,000,000 clones, with under 95% observed a single time. This sequence joins TRBV6-1 and TRBJ2-7, with D tentatively TRBD1 or TRBD2 (5 bases each). The sequenced material came from naive CD8+ T cells from PBMCs. This receptor was obtained from a man younger than 30 in good health. Some clones in this sample may be carry-over from other donors' samples. CDR3 loop: CASTDRGAWGYEQYF. DNA for the CDR3: TGTGCCAGCACCGACAGAGGGGCCTGGGGCTACGAGCAGTACTTC.